This T cell receptor beta chain was sequenced in a study of radiation and T cells in renal cell carcinoma. Specified time point: blood 4 weeks post-SBRT, at nephrectomy. Treatment of the sample: 15 Gy SBRT to primary tumor, nephrectomy 4 weeks later. The CDR3 covers 17 residues. Trimming removed 6 bases at V and 4 bases at J, with 21 bases between. Germline V lookup: CDR1 LNHDA, CDR2 SQIVND (reference sequence). The repertoire was sequenced with immunoSEQ multiplex PCR; TCRdb's copy has only in-frame clones and lacks some. This table has tens of thousands of clones, about 89% appearing once. This clonotype originated in a woman aged 65 to 85 with renal cell carcinoma. Sequenced here: blood, sampled from a patient whose treatment included radiotherapy and nephrectomy. The chain uses TRBV19 and TRBJ2-2; D is possibly TRBD1 or TRBD2 (6 bases each). CDR3 in DNA: TGTGCCAGTAGCAGATCGAGGGGGGATCGGGGCACCGGGGAGCTGTTTTTT. Translating it yields CASSRSRGDRGTGELFF.